A selection of T cell receptor beta chains follows, all from one sample in a study of graft-versus-host responses after intestinal transplantation. TCRdb's table, derived via immunoSEQ multiplex PCR, lists solely in-frame clones and lacks some. In the table there are 30,000 to 40,000 clones, about four fifths of which are singletons. The sequencing here drew on PBMCs, taken less than 1,400 days after transplant. These receptors were collected from a human patient who received an intestinal transplant, so some T cells may come from the graft donor. CDR3s include the opening cysteine and the closing phenylalanine or tryptophan. D genes are given only for firm matches. Clone size is stated in some rows and not others, as once, few, many or a class when expanded.

>TRBV28|TRBD2|TRBJ2-3|.
CASSSGTSASDTQYF
TGTGCCAGCAGCTCCGGGACTAGCGCCTCGGATACGCAGTATTTT
>TRBV5-1|TRBD2|TRBJ2-5|.
CASSFGTIQETQYF
TGCGCCAGCAGCTTTGGGACTATTCAAGAGACCCAGTACTTC
>TRBV6-1|.|TRBJ2-6|.
CASSTSAGANVLTF
TGTGCCAGCAGTACTAGTGCCGGGGCCAACGTCCTGACTTTC
>TRBV21-1|.|TRBJ2-4|.
CASSTPRFETVAKNIQYF
TGTGCCAGCAGCACCCCCCGGTTTGAAACGGTAGCCAAAAACATTCAGTACTTC
>TRBV5-6|TRBD1|TRBJ1-5|.
CASSLYTGDQPQHF
TGTGCCAGCAGCTTGTACACAGGGGATCAGCCCCAGCATTTT
>TRBV5-1|TRBD2|TRBJ2-3|.
CASSPGLVTDTQYF
TGCGCCAGCAGCCCGGGACTAGTCACAGATACGCAGTATTTT
>TRBV15|TRBD1|TRBJ2-7|.
CATSRAPPGTGGYEQYF
TGTGCCACCAGCAGAGCGCCCCCCGGGACAGGGGGCTACGAGCAGTACTTC
>TRBV28|.|TRBJ2-7|.
CASTPGGIRAYEQYF
TGTGCCAGCACCCCCGGGGGCATCAGAGCCTACGAGCAGTACTTC
>TRBV28|.|TRBJ2-7|.
CASSFGREYEQYF
TGTGCCAGCAGTTTTGGCAGGGAATACGAGCAGTACTTC
>TRBV15|TRBD2|TRBJ2-6|.
CATSRDGEGSGANVLTF
TGTGCCACCAGCAGAGATGGGGAGGGATCTGGGGCCAACGTCCTGACTTTC
>TRBV7-9|.|TRBJ2-1|.
CASSPKGTTHNEQFF
TGTGCCAGCAGCCCAAAGGGGACCACACACAATGAGCAGTTCTTC
>TRBV25-1|TRBD1|TRBJ2-3|.
CASSNRGRADTQYF
TGTGCCAGCAGTAACAGGGGGCGGGCAGATACGCAGTATTTT
>TRBV2|TRBD1|TRBJ2-3|.
CASSPRTGRADTQYF
TGTGCCAGCAGTCCGAGGACAGGGCGGGCAGATACGCAGTATTTT
>TRBV19|.|TRBJ1-2|.
CASTKQLSYGYTF
TGTGCCAGTACGAAACAGCTCTCCTATGGCTACACCTTC
>TRBV5-1|TRBD1|TRBJ2-5|.
CASSFVTGGQETQYF
TGCGCCAGCAGCTTCGTGACAGGGGGGCAAGAGACCCAGTACTTC
>TRBV19|TRBD1|TRBJ2-5|.
CATKEPRQGVFLQETQYF
TGTGCCACAAAAGAGCCTCGACAGGGGGTTTTCCTCCAAGAGACCCAGTACTTC
>TRBV7-6|.|TRBJ1-5|medium-sized
CASSLGQGSNQPQHF
TGTGCCAGCAGCTTAGGGCAAGGGAGCAATCAGCCCCAGCATTTT
>TRBV10-3|.|TRBJ1-3|.
CATAENTIYF
TGTGCCACCGCTGAAAACACCATATATTTT
>TRBV27|TRBD1|TRBJ2-7|once
CASSPRQGGEQYF
TGTGCCAGCAGTCCGCGACAGGGGGGAGAGCAGTACTTC
>TRBV6-1|TRBD2|TRBJ2-3|.
CASSEVLAGGRANARADTQYF
TGTGCCAGCAGTGAAGTACTAGCGGGGGGACGCGCAAATGCTCGGGCAGATACGCAGTATTTT
>TRBV6-1|TRBD2|TRBJ2-5|once
CASSEGPLAGHRETQYF
TGTGCCAGCAGTGAAGGTCCCCTAGCGGGGCATCGGGAGACCCAGTACTTC
>TRBV7-3|.|TRBJ2-2|.
CASSLAGTSNTGELFF
TGTGCCAGCAGCTTAGCCGGGACTTCGAACACCGGGGAGCTGTTTTTT
>TRBV19|.|TRBJ2-7|.
CASSIQGISHEQYF
TGTGCCAGTAGTATACAGGGGATCTCCCACGAGCAGTACTTC
>TRBV19|.|TRBJ1-5|.
CASRMTDFYNQPQHF
TGTGCCAGTAGAATGACAGACTTCTACAATCAGCCCCAGCATTTT
>TRBV19|TRBD1|TRBJ2-7|.
CASSLTGSGYEQYF
TGTGCCAGTAGTCTGACAGGGAGTGGGTACGAGCAGTACTTC
>TRBV2|.|TRBJ1-5|.
CASALGQPQHF
TGTGCCAGCGCCTTAGGTCAGCCCCAGCATTTT
>TRBV30|.|TRBJ2-2|.
CAWSGAGPGELFF
TGTGCCTGGAGTGGGGCGGGTCCCGGGGAGCTGTTTTTT
>TRBV18|TRBD1|TRBJ2-4|.
CASSRGQGNIQYF
TGTGCCAGCTCACGAGGACAGGGGAACATTCAGTACTTC
>TRBV30|.|TRBJ2-1|.
CAWTLGFPKDEQFF
TGTGCCTGGACCTTAGGGTTCCCCAAGGATGAGCAGTTCTTC
>TRBV6-6|.|TRBJ1-3|.
CASSYPGTGNTIYF
TGTGCCAGCAGTTACCCGGGGACGGGAAACACCATATATTTT
>TRBV5-5|.|TRBJ1-2|.
CASSLEQAGGYGYTF
TGTGCCAGCAGCTTGGAACAGGCGGGGGGCTATGGCTACACCTTC
>TRBV10-3|.|TRBJ1-4|.
CAISMGPTNEKLFF
TGTGCCATCAGCATGGGACCTACTAATGAAAAACTGTTTTTT
>TRBV10-1|TRBD1|TRBJ1-4|.
CARGTGVNEKLFF
TGCGCCAGGGGTACAGGGGTCAATGAAAAACTGTTTTTT
>TRBV7-9|.|TRBJ2-1|.
CASSDPTSRNEQFF
TGTGCCAGCAGCGACCCGACTAGTCGTAATGAGCAGTTCTTC
>TRBV9|TRBD1|TRBJ2-7|once
CASSVDPGTGVRNEQYF
TGTGCCAGCAGCGTAGACCCCGGGACAGGGGTACGGAACGAGCAGTACTTC
>TRBV6-6|.|TRBJ2-7|few
CASSYSTSYEQYF
TGTGCCAGCAGTTACTCCACTTCCTACGAGCAGTACTTC
>TRBV27|.|TRBJ2-1|.
CASSLSGGLGNEQFF
TGTGCCAGCAGTTTGAGCGGTGGACTCGGCAATGAGCAGTTCTTC
>TRBV7-3|.|TRBJ1-1|.
CASSPGRETEAFF
TGTGCCAGCAGCCCCGGGAGGGAGACTGAAGCTTTCTTT
>TRBV7-2|TRBD2|TRBJ2-3|.
CASGAGGVADTQYF
TGTGCCAGCGGGGCGGGAGGGGTCGCAGATACGCAGTATTTT
>TRBV27|.|TRBJ1-2|.
CASSKGDGYGYTF
TGTGCCAGCAGTAAAGGGGACGGGTATGGCTACACCTTC
>TRBV10-3|TRBD1|TRBJ1-4|.
CAIRGDRSDEKLFF
TGTGCCATCAGGGGGGACAGGTCGGACGAAAAACTGTTTTTT
>TRBV6-5|TRBD2|TRBJ2-2|.
CASTRGGENTGELFF
TGTGCCAGCACCCGCGGGGGTGAGAACACCGGGGAGCTGTTTTTT
>TRBV28|.|TRBJ1-1|.
CASSPHGGNTEAFF
TGTGCCAGCAGTCCGCACGGGGGAAACACTGAAGCTTTCTTT
>TRBV5-4|.|TRBJ2-3|few
CASSLGRNGDTDTQYF
TGTGCCAGCAGCTTGGGGCGGAATGGGGACACAGATACGCAGTATTTT
>TRBV5-1|.|TRBJ2-4|.
CASSLDFGPSIQYF
TGCGCCAGCAGCTTGGATTTCGGTCCCAGCATTCAGTACTTC
>TRBV5-1|TRBD1|TRBJ1-6|few
CASSLVPGQGSPLHF
TGCGCCAGCAGCTTGGTCCCGGGACAGGGTTCACCCCTCCACTTT
>TRBV7-9|TRBD1|TRBJ2-2|once
CASSLTGYTGELFF
TGTGCCAGCAGCTTGACAGGGTACACCGGGGAGCTGTTTTTT
>TRBV30|.|TRBJ2-2|.
CAWSVRIMTGELFF
TGTGCCTGGAGTGTACGGATTATGACCGGGGAGCTGTTTTTT
>TRBV9|TRBD1|TRBJ2-3|few
CASSVQPGQGDTQYF
TGTGCCAGCAGCGTACAACCGGGACAGGGGGATACGCAGTATTTT
>TRBV9|.|TRBJ1-2|few
CASSVDGGPSYGYTF
TGTGCCAGCAGCGTAGACGGGGGTCCATCCTATGGCTACACCTTC
>TRBV6-5|.|TRBJ2-5|.
CASSNTLGRETQYF
TGTGCCAGCAGTAATACCCTGGGGCGGGAGACCCAGTACTTC
>TRBV10-3|.|TRBJ2-5|.
CAISEGLRGMVETQYF
TGTGCCATCAGTGAGGGTTTGCGGGGAATGGTGGAGACCCAGTACTTC
>TRBV9|.|TRBJ1-2|.
CASSVDGGGTGQWRGYTF
TGTGCCAGCAGCGTAGATGGAGGGGGAACAGGGCAGTGGAGAGGCTACACCTTC
>TRBV7-3|TRBD2|TRBJ2-3|.
CASSLAGPSTDTQYF
TGTGCCAGCAGCCTAGCGGGCCCTAGCACAGATACGCAGTATTTT
>TRBV28|.|TRBJ1-2|.
CASSNRRWGAAVDGYTF
TGTGCCAGCAGTAACCGACGATGGGGGGCTGCGGTTGATGGCTACACCTTC
>TRBV28|TRBD1|TRBJ1-6|few
CASWPGQGGSPLHF
TGTGCCAGCTGGCCGGGACAGGGTGGTTCACCCCTCCACTTT
>TRBV5-1|TRBD2|TRBJ2-1|.
CASSPGVGTSVYNEQFF
TGCGCCAGCAGCCCGGGGGTCGGGACTAGCGTCTACAATGAGCAGTTCTTC